These 14 T cell receptor beta chains were all obtained from the same sample, sequenced in a study of T cells in Graves' hyperthyroidism and ophthalmopathy. The TCR beta CDR3 regions underwent amplification using RNA transcripts as the source. HTBI primers were employed in a first-round RT-PCR of the TCR CDR3. TCRdb redid the calling of the multiplex PCR reads with MiXCR, one entry per CDR3 protein. The profile shows 600,000 or so distinct CDR3 sequences, about 16% of them singletons. The sample consisted of blood. The receptor set was obtained from a woman in her twenties or thirties with Graves' hyperthyroidism.

This clonotype appeared many times. This chain links TRBV11-2 with TRBJ2-7; 7 bases fit TRBD1. V trimming: 5 bases; J trimming: 7 bases; junction bases outside the gene matches: 8. CDR3 length: 13 amino acids. The germline CDR1 and CDR2 sequences are SGHAT and FQNNGV. CDR3 in amino acids: CASSPGTEREQYF. As DNA, the CDR3 is TGTGCCAGCAGCCCAGGGACAGAACGGGAGCAGTACTTC.

This chain joins TRBV28 and TRBJ2-1, with 9 nucleotides matching TRBD1. The CDR3 extends over 18 amino acids. Germline trimming cut 1 base from V and 4 bases from J; bases unmatched to any gene: 11. CDR1 MDHEN and CDR2 SYDVKM come from the germline V gene. CDR3 amino acids: CASSLYPPGQGWYNEQFF. DNA for the CDR3: TGTGCCAGCAGTTTATATCCCCCCGGACAGGGGTGGTACAATGAGCAGTTCTTC.

This chain uses TRBV20-1 with TRBJ1-5; 8 nucleotides line up with TRBD1. The V and J ends lost 1 base and 7 bases, in that order; junction bases with no gene match: 9. The length of the CDR3 is 15 residues. The germline gives CDR1 DFQATT, CDR2 SNEGSKA (reference sequence). The CDR3 nucleotides read TGCAGTGCTAGAGCCCCCGGACAGGGAAGGCAGCCCCAGCATTTT. It specifies CSARAPGQGRQPQHF.

A few counts support this clonotype. The chain couples TRBV6-2 or TRBV6-3 to TRBJ2-1; 7 bases line up with TRBD2. This CDR3 is built from 19 residues. The V gene's germline CDR1 is MNHEY and CDR2 SVGEGT. With 8 bases clipped from V and 0 bases from J, the junction kept 19 bases outside the gene matches. The chain's CDR3 is CASSPNDLTSWSSYNEQFF. CDR3 coding DNA: TGTGCCAGCTCACCGAACGACTTGACTAGCTGGAGCTCCTACAATGAGCAGTTCTTC.

This clonotype was seen at least ten times. The junction and the germline gene differ at one end; a read error may be behind it. V gene TRBV7-7 combines with J gene TRBJ2-1; D is perhaps TRBD2 (5 bases). Germline CDR1 SSHAT, CDR2 FNYEAQ (reference sequence). There are 15 residues in the CDR3. CDR3 sequence (DNA): TGTGCTAGCAGCTTGGAAACTAGCTCCTACAATGAGCAGTTCTTC. Its protein is CASSLETSSYNEQFF.

This clonotype was seen many times. The chain carries TRBV30 and TRBJ1-3, with TRBD1 as a possible D gene (6 bases). Trimming took off 4 bases at V and 0 bases at J, with 10 bases between the two ends. The CDR3 sequence is 14 residues long. Germline V lookup: CDR1 GTSNPN, CDR2 SVGIG (reference sequence). The CDR3 sequence is CAWTTGASGNTIYF. In nucleotides, the CDR3 is TGTGCCTGGACGACAGGCGCCTCTGGAAACACCATATATTTT.

The rearrangement links TRBV12-3 or TRBV12-4 to TRBJ2-5, with 8 positions matching TRBD1. The CDR3 consists of 15 residues. Trimming at V came to 4 bases and at J to 7 bases, leaving 11 bases not matched to a gene. The CDR3 DNA is TGTGCCAGCAGTTCGTCGACAGGGGCGGCGGGGACCCAGTACTTC. Translated, it gives CASSSSTGAAGTQYF.

J is TRBJ2-7 and V is TRBV20-1; 8 positions match TRBD2. CDR3 length equals 17 residues. Trimming at V came to 0 bases and at J to 1 base, leaving 11 bases not matched to a gene. Germline CDR1 and CDR2: DFQATT and SNEGSKA (reference sequence). The chain's CDR3 is CSARDGSASGRSYEQYF. The CDR3 bases are TGCAGTGCTAGAGATGGGTCAGCGAGCGGGAGATCCTACGAGCAGTACTTC.

This clonotype was picked up many times. The CDR3 loop is CASSLEGAGELFF. The CDR3 coding sequence is TGTGCCAGCAGCTTGGAGGGGGCCGGGGAGCTGTTTTTT. The gene calls are TRBV7-3 and TRBJ2-2, with D perhaps TRBD1 or TRBD2 (6 bases each). V dropped 3 bases and J dropped 6 bases, with 8 bases sitting between them. The germline gives CDR1 SGHTA, CDR2 FQGTGA. The CDR3 is 13 amino acids. Full variable domain (rest looked up from reference TRBV7-3 and TRBJ2-2): GAGVSQTPSNKVTEKGKYVELRCDPISGHTALYWYRQSLGQGPEFLIYFQGTGAADDSGLPNDRFFAVRPEGSVSTLKIQRTERGDSAVYLCASSLEGAGELFFGEGSRLTVL.

The table lists this clonotype with a few counts. V and J are TRBV7-2 and TRBJ2-3, with 7 bases fitting TRBD2. CDR3 length equals 15 residues. Per germline, CDR1 SGHTA and CDR2 FQGNSA. The junction had 7 bases not matched to a gene; V was cut back by 2 bases and J by 5 bases. The CDR3 bases are TGTGCCAGCAGCTTACCCAGCGGGGCGGGAGATACGCAGTATTTT. Translation gives CASSLPSGAGDTQYF. Together with reference TRBV7-2 and TRBJ2-3, the CDR3 gives the full variable domain: GAGVSQSPSNKVTEKGKDVELRCDPISGHTALYWYRQSLGQGLEFLIYFQGNSAPDKSGLPSDRFSAERTGGSVSTLTIQRTQQEDSAVYLCASSLPSGAGDTQYFGPGTRLTVL.

A note on this clonotype: A clone one base away is much larger, so this may be a read error. The chain combines TRBV6-2 or TRBV6-3 with TRBJ1-1; the D gene is possibly TRBD1 (6 bases). The CDR3 runs to 13 residues. The germline V gene encodes CDR1 MNHEY and CDR2 SVGEGT. CDR3 amino acids: CASSYAGGTEASF. DNA for the CDR3: TGTGCCAGCAGTTATGCGGGGGGCACTGAAGCTTCCTTT.

There are many counts of this clonotype. V is TRBV28 and J is TRBJ1-4, with D perhaps TRBD1 (5 bases). V was cut by 1 base and J by 5 bases, with 11 bases left in between. The germline V gene has CDR1 MDHEN and CDR2 SYDVKM. The CDR3 extends over 15 amino acids. Written as DNA, the CDR3 is TGTGCCAGCAGTTTATTCGGGGACGGAAATGAAAAACTGTTTTTT. Protein sequence: CASSLFGDGNEKLFF. Full variable domain (rest looked up from reference TRBV28 and TRBJ1-4): DVKVTQSSRYLVKRTGEKVFLECVQDMDHENMFWYRQDPGLGLRLIYFSYDVKMKEKGDIPEGYSVSREKKERFSLILESASTNQTSMYLCASSLFGDGNEKLFFGSGTQLSVL.

In this sample, this clonotype turned up many times. This chain links TRBV20-1 with TRBJ2-1; 7 bases map to TRBD1. The germline V gene encodes CDR1 DFQATT and CDR2 SNEGSKA (reference sequence). Trimming removed 7 bases from V and 1 base from J; junction bases left unmatched: 10. The CDR3 length is 15 residues. This chain's CDR3 is CSGRSGTVSYNEQFF. CDR3 DNA sequence: TGCAGTGGGCGCTCCGGGACAGTATCCTACAATGAGCAGTTCTTC.

This clonotype was picked up a small number of times. This chain uses TRBV28 with TRBJ2-1; perhaps TRBD2 as D (5 bases). Germline CDR1 reads MDHEN; CDR2 reads SYDVKM. The CDR3 consists of 18 residues. V lost 3 bases to trimming and J lost 0 bases, with 18 bases between them. CDR3 in amino acids: CASSLELVGVTSYNEQFF. For the CDR3, the DNA is TGTGCCAGCAGTTTGGAACTAGTGGGAGTTACCTCCTACAATGAGCAGTTCTTC. The whole variable domain, filled in from reference TRBV28 and TRBJ2-1, reads DVKVTQSSRYLVKRTGEKVFLECVQDMDHENMFWYRQDPGLGLRLIYFSYDVKMKEKGDIPEGYSVSREKKERFSLILESASTNQTSMYLCASSLELVGVTSYNEQFFGPGTRLTVL.